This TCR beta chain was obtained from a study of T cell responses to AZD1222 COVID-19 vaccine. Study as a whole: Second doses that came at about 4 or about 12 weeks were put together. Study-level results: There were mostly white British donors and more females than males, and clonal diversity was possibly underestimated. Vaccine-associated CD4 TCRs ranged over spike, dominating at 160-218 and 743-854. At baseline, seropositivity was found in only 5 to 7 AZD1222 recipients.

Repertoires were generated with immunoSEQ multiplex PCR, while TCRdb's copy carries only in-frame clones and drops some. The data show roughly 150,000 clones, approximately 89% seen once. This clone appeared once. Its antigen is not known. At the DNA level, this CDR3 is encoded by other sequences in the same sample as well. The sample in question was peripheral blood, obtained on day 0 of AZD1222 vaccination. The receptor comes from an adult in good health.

The CDR3 protein is CASSSGISYEQYF. Written as DNA, the CDR3 is TGTGCCAGCAGTTCCGGGATCTCCTACGAGCAGTACTTC. V and J are TRBV27 and TRBJ2-7; D may be TRBD2 (5 bases). V was shortened by 4 bases and J by 0 bases, with 7 bases between the two germline ends. The CDR3 extends over 13 amino acids. Germline values: CDR1 MNHEY, CDR2 SMNVEV (reference sequence).